These T cell receptor beta chains were read from a single sample in a study of blood T cell repertoires in COVID-19. Repertoires were generated with immunoSEQ multiplex PCR, while TCRdb's copy carries only in-frame clones and drops some. The sample has about 23,000 clones; around 94% are singletons. The sequenced sample was peripheral blood. All receptors derive from a woman aged 50 to 65 with active COVID-19. CDR3s include the opening cysteine and the closing phenylalanine or tryptophan. Each record gives: V gene, clone size, J gene, D gene, CDR3 protein, CDR3 DNA. A D gene is named only where the DNA matches it firmly. Clone size is shown for a subset of rows, as once, few, many or a class of expanded clone.

>TRBV9|once|TRBJ1-3|-
CASSVTAPGNTIYF
TGTGCCAGCAGCGTAACAGCTCCTGGAAACACCATATATTTT
>TRBV14|-|TRBJ2-3|-
CASSQLAASTDTQYF
TGTGCCAGCAGCCAATTAGCGGCTAGCACAGATACGCAGTATTTT
>TRBV2|-|TRBJ1-2|TRBD1
CASSLENRGRVYGYTF
TGTGCCAGCAGTTTAGAAAACAGGGGGCGGGTCTATGGCTACACCTTC
>TRBV6-5|-|TRBJ1-2|-
CASTHSPNYGYTF
TGTGCCAGCACCCACTCACCTAACTATGGCTACACCTTC
>TRBV5-1|-|TRBJ1-1|-
CASSFPGLGGTPESEAFF
TGCGCCAGCAGCTTTCCAGGGCTAGGGGGAACACCCGAATCTGAAGCTTTCTTT
>TRBV29-1|once|TRBJ2-5|-
CSVSGEALQETQYF
TGCAGCGTGTCCGGGGAGGCCCTTCAAGAGACCCAGTACTTC
>TRBV3-1/TRBV3-2|-|TRBJ1-2|-
CASSQAYGYTF
TGTGCCAGCAGCCAAGCTTATGGCTACACCTTC
>TRBV4-2|-|TRBJ2-2|-
CASSQDGGLPVGELFF
TGTGCCAGCAGCCAAGATGGGGGACTCCCGGTGGGGGAGCTGTTTTTT
>TRBV5-1|-|TRBJ2-3|TRBD1
CASSLQGGYTDTQYF
TGCGCCAGCAGCTTACAGGGGGGTTATACAGATACGCAGTATTTT
>TRBV11-3|-|TRBJ1-1|-
CASSEGAWTEAFF
TGTGCCAGCAGCGAAGGGGCGTGGACTGAAGCTTTCTTT
>TRBV7-9|-|TRBJ1-1|TRBD1
CASSRNRGGTEAFF
TGTGCCAGCAGCCGTAACAGGGGGGGCACTGAAGCTTTCTTT
>TRBV24-1|-|TRBJ2-3|TRBD1
CATSVNRGRTDTQYF
TGTGCCACCAGTGTGAACAGGGGGCGGACAGATACGCAGTATTTT
>TRBV29-1|-|TRBJ1-2|TRBD1
CSVEGMTGSYGYTF
TGCAGCGTGGAAGGGATGACAGGGTCGTATGGCTACACCTTC
>TRBV9|-|TRBJ1-1|TRBD1
CASSVRTGAEAFF
TGTGCCAGCAGCGTAAGGACAGGGGCTGAAGCTTTCTTT
>TRBV28|-|TRBJ1-2|TRBD1
CASSRRQGNYGYTF
TGTGCCAGCAGCCGTAGACAGGGCAACTATGGCTACACCTTC